This T cell receptor beta chain was obtained from a study of CD8 T cells in Susac syndrome. Random hexamers were used to reverse transcribe the RNA input (about 0.5 to 1 ug). TCRdb passed the immunoSEQ multiplex PCR reads through MiXCR, listing each CDR3 protein once. Of roughly 330,000 distinct CDR3 sequences in the sample, just over 90% are singletons; the top ten hold 0.065%. The germline gives CDR1 MNHNS, CDR2 SASEGT. The length of the CDR3 is 15 residues. V was pared by 2 bases and J by 5 bases, with 13 bases between. From blood CD8+ and CD4+ T cells, TCR beta sequences were generated. Input material: CD4+ T cells from PBMCs. The chain links TRBV6-1 to TRBJ1-5, with D unclear. This TCR derives from a human donor with multiple sclerosis. Here the CDR3 reads CASSERPGSDQPQHF. CDR3 nucleotide sequence: TGTGCCAGCAGTGAACGGCCGGGATCGGATCAGCCCCAGCATTTT.